This TCR beta chain was recorded in a study of T cell changes during pregnancy in multiple sclerosis. From germline, CDR1 is MNHNY and CDR2 SVGAGI (reference sequence). This CDR3 region has 15 residues. Trimming shortened V by 0 bases and J by 4 bases, and 13 bases separated the two germline ends. Measured with immunoSEQ multiplex PCR; TCRdb has only the in-frame clones, and not every one. Of 40,000 or so clones listed, 75% to 95% are singletons. The sequencing used CD4+ T cells from peripheral blood mononuclear cells, collected in the third trimester of pregnancy. The chain carries TRBV6-6 and TRBJ2-7, with D perhaps TRBD1 (5 bases). The receptor comes from a female donor in good health, enrolled as a control in a pregnancy study. The CDR3 DNA sequence: TGTGCCAGCAGTTACTCGACACGACAGATATACGAGCAGTACTTC. Encoded protein: CASSYSTRQIYEQYF.